The text below deals with one T cell receptor beta chain. Its antigen remains unidentified. The data were obtained in a study of T cell responses to AZD1222 COVID-19 vaccine. Across the whole study: Second-dose recipients at about 4 or about 12 weeks were treated as one pooled group.

This table comes from immunoSEQ multiplex PCR, and its TCRdb copy is limited to in-frame clones, with some not included. The sample lists 160,000 or so clones, around 90% occurring once. Notes on the study in general: Targets within unmutated variant regions were reportedly found for nearly half of spike-specific TCRs. It should be noted that donors were predominantly white British and more often female, and clonal diversity was possibly underestimated. CD4 TCRs linked to vaccination spanned spike, dominating at 160-218 and 743-854.

The specimen was peripheral blood, collected on day 0 of AZD1222 vaccination. This TCR came from an adult in good health.

The CDR3 is CASSDPGLRYNSPLHF. The CDR3, as DNA: TGTGCCAGCAGTGATCCGGGACTGCGCTATAATTCACCCCTCCACTTT. The chain is built from TRBV28 and TRBJ1-6, with D possibly TRBD1 on 5 matching bases. The CDR3 has 16 residues. Per germline, CDR1 MDHEN and CDR2 SYDVKM. The germline V and J ends were trimmed by 5 bases and 3 bases, with 14 bases remaining between them.